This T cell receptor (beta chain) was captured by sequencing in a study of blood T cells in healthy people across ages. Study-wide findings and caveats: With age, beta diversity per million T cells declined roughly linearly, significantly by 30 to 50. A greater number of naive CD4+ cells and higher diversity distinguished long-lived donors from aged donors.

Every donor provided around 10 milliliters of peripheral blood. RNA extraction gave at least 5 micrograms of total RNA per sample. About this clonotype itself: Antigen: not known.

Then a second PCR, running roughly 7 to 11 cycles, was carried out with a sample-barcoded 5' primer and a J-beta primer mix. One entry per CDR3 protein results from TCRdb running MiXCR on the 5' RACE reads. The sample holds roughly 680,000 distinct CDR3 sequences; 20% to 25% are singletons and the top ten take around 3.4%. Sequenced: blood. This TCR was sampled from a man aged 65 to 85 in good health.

The CDR3 coding sequence is TGCGCCAGCAGCCAAGGGACAGGGGGTGGCAAAAACATTCAGTACTTC. Amino acid sequence: CASSQGTGGGKNIQYF. V gene TRBV4-1 combines with J gene TRBJ2-4, with 10 bases identical to TRBD1. V shed 1 base, J shed 3 bases, and the junction held 3 bases outside the gene matches. This CDR3 spans 16 amino acids. CDR1 and CDR2 from the germline V gene are MGHRA and YSYEKL.